This record concerns one T cell receptor (beta chain) sequence. V was trimmed by 4 bases and J by 4 bases, leaving 17 bases between them. Germline assignment: CDR1 SGDLS and CDR2 YYNGEE. The CDR3 runs 15 residues. This specimen comes from a study of blood T cell repertoires in COVID-19. Study as a whole: Sources were T cells, B-cell-depleted T cells, or PBMCs; the material itself was cDNA or gDNA.

In the original workflow: Cell counts per sample came from amplifying reference gene primers. The method was immunoSEQ multiplex PCR; TCRdb's version includes in-frame clones alone and lacks a portion of them. V and J calls and clone size come straight from that table; D and trimming were deduced from the DNA. The sample consists of fewer than 150,000 clones, 90% of them appearing once. The J gene is TRBJ1-1, the V gene TRBV9; D possibly corresponds to TRBD1 (5 bases). The clonotype originates from a woman older than 75 with acute or convalescent COVID-19. Sequences were obtained from peripheral blood. Here the CDR3 DNA reads TGTGCCAGCAGCTCGCCTAGGGGTTCTGGCACTGAAGCTTTCTTT. Its protein is CASSSPRGSGTEAFF. Drawing the rest from reference TRBV9 and TRBJ1-1, the complete variable domain is DSGVTQTPKHLITATGQRVTLRCSPRSGDLSVYWYQQSLDQGLQFLIQYYNGEERAKGNILERFSAQQFPDLHSELNLSSLELGDSALYFCASSSPRGSGTEAFFGQGTRLTVV.